Following are 20 T cell receptor beta chains from one sample sequenced in a study of T cells in Graves' hyperthyroidism and ophthalmopathy. Researchers amplified the TCR beta CDR3 regions from RNA transcripts. Carried out on the TCR CDR3, a first-round RT-PCR used the HTBI primer set. MiXCR, run by TCRdb on the multiplex PCR reads, gives a single entry per CDR3 protein. The repertoire holds 400,000 or so distinct CDR3 sequences, with 13% to 15% as singletons. Sequenced material: blood. These receptors came from a woman aged 60-70 years with Graves' ophthalmopathy.

This clonotype occurred many times. The J gene is TRBJ2-2, the V gene TRBV3-1; 8 positions agree with TRBD1. The CDR3 is 16 residues long. The V and J ends lost 4 bases and 8 bases, in that order; junction bases with no gene match: 12. Per germline, CDR1 LGHDT and CDR2 YNNKEL (reference sequence). CDR3 bases: TGTGCCAGCAGCCCCCGACAGGGGTGGGGTGTAGGGGAGCTGTTTTTT. Protein: CASSPRQGWGVGELFF.

At least ten counts were recorded for this clonotype. The rearrangement joins TRBV27 to TRBJ2-1, with TRBD1 matching 9 bases. Germline V gives CDR1 MNHEY, CDR2 SMNVEV (reference sequence). Trimming removed 3 bases from V and 4 bases from J; junction bases left unmatched: 7. CDR3 length: 16 amino acids. The CDR3 nucleotides read TGTGCCAGCAGTTTGGGAGGGACAGGGTTTTACAATGAGCAGTTCTTC. Amino acid sequence: CASSLGGTGFYNEQFF.

The V call is TRBV19, the J call TRBJ2-3, with D perhaps matching TRBD1 (5 bases). V was clipped by 6 bases and J by 9 bases, with 25 bases between them. Looked up from germline, CDR1 is LNHDA and CDR2 is SQIVND (reference sequence). This CDR3 has 16 residues. CDR3 coding DNA: TGTGCCAGTAGCACCTCCGCGGCCGGCAGGGCCCTGACGCAGTATTTT. This translates into CASSTSAAGRALTQYF.

The chain couples TRBV28 to TRBJ1-6, with D unclear. The V and J ends lost 4 bases and 13 bases respectively, with 8 bases between them. CDR1 is MDHEN, CDR2 SYDVKM, per germline. The CDR3 loop spans 11 amino acids. CDR3 region: CASSSLDPLHF. CDR3 in DNA: TGTGCCAGCAGTTCGCTGGATCCCCTCCACTTT.

This clonotype has just a few counts. A much more abundant neighbour one base away suggests this may be a read error. The chain combines TRBV27 with TRBJ2-1; 9 bases align to TRBD2. This CDR3 contains 16 residues. V trimming: 2 bases; J trimming: 2 bases; junction bases outside the gene matches: 4. Per germline, CDR1 MNHEY and CDR2 SMNVEV (reference sequence). In DNA form, the CDR3 reads TGTGCCAGCAGTTTACCGGGCGGGAGGGCCTACAATGAGCAGTTCTTC. Translating gives CASSLPGGRAYNEQFF.

The V gene is TRBV24-1, the J gene TRBJ2-5; no firm D call. From germline, CDR1 is KGHDR and CDR2 SFDVKD. Trimming shortened V by 4 bases and J by 0 bases, and 5 bases separated the two germline ends. The CDR3 is made up of 13 amino acids. The CDR3 sequence: CATSDLYQETQYF. CDR3 in DNA: TGTGCCACCAGTGACTTGTACCAAGAGACCCAGTACTTC.

This clonotype was recorded many times. This sequence joins TRBV20-1 and TRBJ2-7; 7 nucleotides line up with TRBD1. V dropped 5 bases and J dropped 3; count of bases not matched to a gene: 4. CDR1 is DFQATT, CDR2 SNEGSKA, per germline (reference sequence). The CDR3 totals 12 residues. CDR3 sequence reads: CSAVDRVYEQYF. The CDR3 DNA is TGCAGTGCTGTAGACAGGGTCTACGAGCAGTACTTC.

There are many counts of this clonotype. The chain uses TRBV11-2 and TRBJ2-5, with 7 bases lining up with TRBD1. The CDR3 extends over 12 amino acids. J gave up 5 bases and V 3 bases, and 0 bases lay outside the gene matches. The germline V gene has CDR1 SGHAT and CDR2 FQNNGV. CDR3 region: CASSLTGETQYF. The DNA for the CDR3 is TGTGCCAGCAGCTTGACAGGGGAGACCCAGTACTTC.

This clonotype was recorded at least ten times. V and J are TRBV3-1 and TRBJ2-7; D may match TRBD1 or TRBD2 (6 bases each). Germline V lookup: CDR1 LGHDT, CDR2 YNNKEL (reference sequence). V was cut by 4 bases and J by 0 bases, with 16 bases left in between. The CDR3 consists of 16 residues. The CDR3 bases are TGTGCCAGCAGCCTGGGGGGCAGGGCCCTCTCCTACGAGCAGTACTTC. Translated: CASSLGGRALSYEQYF.

This clonotype was detected ten times or more. This rearrangement joins TRBV18 to TRBJ2-1, with 7 bases fitting TRBD2. V shed 5 bases, J shed 0 bases, and the junction held 7 bases outside the gene matches. Germline V gene lookup returns CDR1 KGHSH and CDR2 LQKENI. This CDR3 has 16 amino acids. The CDR3 is CASSTSGASSYNEQFF. The CDR3 nucleotides are TGTGCCAGCTCAACCAGCGGGGCCAGCTCCTACAATGAGCAGTTCTTC.

The chain links TRBV2 to TRBJ2-3; either TRBD1 or TRBD2 may supply D (5 bases each). CDR3 length equals 15 residues. Trimming pared 4 bases from V and 0 bases from J, leaving 11 bases between. Germline V gives CDR1 SNHLY, CDR2 FYNNEI. The CDR3 DNA follows: TGTGCCAGCAGTGGGGACGGGACCAGCACAGATACGCAGTATTTT. Amino acid sequence: CASSGDGTSTDTQYF.

The table lists this clonotype with many counts. CDR3 nucleotide sequence: TGCAGTGCTGAAGGGACTAGCGGGAGAACGGGGATATTCAATGAGCAGTTCTTC. Protein sequence: CSAEGTSGRTGIFNEQFF. V is TRBV20-1 and J is TRBJ2-1, with 14 bases identical to TRBD2. This CDR3 is 18 amino acids long. After removal of 5 bases from V and 6 bases from J, the junction contained 15 bases not matched to a gene. Germline assignment: CDR1 DFQATT and CDR2 SNEGSKA (reference sequence).

This clonotype was counted many times. The V gene is TRBV3-1, the J gene TRBJ1-4; D is undetermined. V was shortened by 4 bases and J by 7 bases, with 10 bases between the two germline ends. The germline V gene encodes CDR1 LGHDT and CDR2 YNNKEL (reference sequence). This CDR3 comprises 13 residues. The chain's CDR3 is CASSLRPFEKLFF. In DNA form, the CDR3 reads TGTGCCAGCAGCCTCCGACCCTTTGAAAAACTGTTTTTT.

This clonotype was detected many times. The chain combines TRBV30 with TRBJ2-7, with 10 bases identical to TRBD2. Losses at the gene ends were 3 bases for V and 5 bases for J; bases not matched to a gene: 10. This CDR3 spans 15 amino acids. From germline, CDR1 is GTSNPN and CDR2 SVGIG (reference sequence). CDR3 residues: CAWSPPASGRNEQYF. The CDR3 DNA sequence: TGTGCCTGGAGCCCGCCTGCTAGCGGGAGAAACGAGCAGTACTTC.

This clonotype was seen many times. The chain couples TRBV5-5 to TRBJ2-5, with D unresolved. Germline V gives CDR1 SGHKS, CDR2 YYEKEE (reference sequence). Between the trimmed V and J ends, which lost 5 bases and 1 base, there was a span of 6 bases. The CDR3 covers 12 residues. CDR3 nucleotide sequence: TGTGCCAGCAGTTCCGTCCAAGAGACCCAGTACTTC. Protein sequence: CASSSVQETQYF.

The chain links TRBV20-1 to TRBJ1-2; 11 bases line up with TRBD1. Germline V gives CDR1 DFQATT, CDR2 SNEGSKA (reference sequence). The CDR3 has 15 residues. V shed 7 bases and J 4 bases; nucleotides not matched to a gene: 11. The CDR3 region is CSVEPGQGDLYGYTF. The CDR3, as DNA: TGCAGTGTCGAACCGGGACAGGGGGATCTCTATGGCTACACCTTC.

This clonotype has only a few counts. CDR3 bases: TGTGCCAGCAGTGTTTCCGGGACTAGCGGGCTTCAAGAGACCCAGTACTTC. Translation: CASSVSGTSGLQETQYF. The genes are TRBV6-1 and TRBJ2-5, with TRBD2 identical over 12 bases. CDR3 size: 17 residues. J gave up 2 bases and V 4 bases, and 8 bases lay outside the gene matches. Looked up from germline, CDR1 is MNHNS and CDR2 is SASEGT.

This clonotype was observed at least ten times. The J gene is TRBJ2-4, the V gene TRBV5-1; D tentatively reads TRBD1 or TRBD2 (5 bases each). V was trimmed by 3 bases and J by 5 bases, leaving 12 bases between them. CDR1 and CDR2 from the germline V gene are SGHRS and YFSETQ. The CDR3 is made up of 14 amino acids. The CDR3 spells CASSSGAAENIQYF. The CDR3 bases are TGCGCCAGCAGCTCCGGGGCCGCGGAAAACATTCAGTACTTC. Full variable domain (remainder filled in from reference TRBV5-1 and TRBJ2-4): KAGVTQTPRYLIKTRGQQVTLSCSPISGHRSVSWYQQTPGQGLQFLFEYFSETQRNKGNFPGRFSGRQFSNSRSEMNVSTLELGDSALYLCASSSGAAENIQYFGAGTRLSVL.

This clonotype was observed at least ten times. This chain uses TRBV6-2 or TRBV6-3 with TRBJ2-1; maybe TRBD1 (6 bases). CDR3 length: 14 residues. Germline assignment: CDR1 MNHEY and CDR2 SVGEGT. Trimming shortened V by 3 bases and J by 4 bases, and 10 bases separated the two germline ends. CDR3 DNA sequence: TGTGCCAGCAGTTATGGGGGCCGTTACAATGAGCAGTTCTTC. Translation: CASSYGGRYNEQFF.

This clonotype was counted many times. V is TRBV20-1 and J is TRBJ2-5; TRBD2 aligns across 9 bases. The ends lost 3 bases at V and 4 bases at J; junction bases unmatched: 6. Germline V gene lookup returns CDR1 DFQATT and CDR2 SNEGSKA (reference sequence). The CDR3 loop spans 14 amino acids. The CDR3 reads CSASLTSGVETQYF. The CDR3 DNA sequence: TGCAGTGCTAGCTTGACTAGCGGAGTAGAGACCCAGTACTTC.